Presented here are 23 T cell receptor beta chains from one specimen sequenced in a study of T cell responses to AZD1222 COVID-19 vaccine. Profiled with immunoSEQ multiplex PCR; TCRdb holds only in-frame clones, not every one. The sample lists roughly 100,000 clones; around nine tenths were seen once. The input for sequencing was peripheral blood, taken on day 0 of AZD1222 vaccination. These receptors were collected from an adult in good health.

With regard to this clone: Other DNA sequences in this specimen translate into the identical CDR3. V gene TRBV27 combines with J gene TRBJ2-6; D ambiguous. Germline V lookup: CDR1 MNHEY, CDR2 SMNVEV (reference sequence). The CDR3 spans 15 residues. With 6 bases removed from V and 4 bases from J, the gap between germline ends came to 13 bases. CDR3 protein: CASSLFGVGANVLTF. The CDR3, as DNA: TGTGCCAGCAGCCTGTTTGGGGTAGGGGCCAACGTCCTGACTTTC. Full variable domain (outside the CDR3, taken from reference TRBV27 and TRBJ2-6): EAQVTQNPRYLITVTGKKLTVTCSQNMNHEYMSWYRQDPGLGLRQIYYSMNVEVTDKGDVPEGYKVSRKEKRNFPLILESPSPNQTSLYFCASSLFGVGANVLTFGAGSRLTVL.

V and J are TRBV2 and TRBJ2-1, with TRBD2 matching 9 bases. The CDR3 is made up of 15 amino acids. Germline loops: CDR1 SNHLY, CDR2 FYNNEI. The V and J ends lost 7 bases and 3 bases, in that order; junction bases with no gene match: 7. This CDR3 reads CASKDLAGLYNEQFF. CDR3 in DNA: TGTGCCAGCAAGGACCTAGCGGGGCTCTACAATGAGCAGTTCTTC.

The chain links TRBV30 to TRBJ2-2; TRBD2 matches 9 bases. Germline V gene sequence: CDR1 GTSNPN, CDR2 SVGIG (reference sequence). Trimming cost V 2 bases and J 3 bases; bases outside gene matches: 4. The CDR3 spans 15 residues. In nucleotides, the CDR3 is TGTGCCTGGAGTAATAGCGGGAGTGACACCGGGGAGCTGTTTTTT. Its translation: CAWSNSGSDTGELFF.

The chain links TRBV19 to TRBJ2-5; 9 positions match TRBD2. After removal of 4 bases from V and 1 base from J, the junction contained 7 bases not matched to a gene. Germline CDR1 is LNHDA and CDR2 is SQIVND (reference sequence). The CDR3 is 16 residues long. CDR3 protein: CASSRGAGGTQETQYF. DNA for the CDR3: TGTGCCAGTAGTAGAGGGGCGGGGGGGACCCAAGAGACCCAGTACTTC. The full variable domain, completed using reference TRBV19 and TRBJ2-5, is DGGITQSPKYLFRKEGQNVTLSCEQNLNHDAMYWYRQDPGQGLRLIYYSQIVNDFQKGDIAEGYSVSREKKESFPLTVTSAQKNPTAFYLCASSRGAGGTQETQYFGPGTRLLVL.

The genes are TRBV7-9 and TRBJ1-2; TRBD1 might be the D (5 bases). CDR3 size: 14 residues. The V end lost 0 bases, the J end lost 2 bases, and 7 bases lay between the germline ends. Looked up from germline, CDR1 is SEHNR and CDR2 is FQNEAQ (reference sequence). CDR3 in amino acids: CASSLAEGNYGYTF. As DNA, the CDR3 is TGTGCCAGCAGCTTAGCGGAGGGGAACTATGGCTACACCTTC.

The rearrangement uses TRBV6-5 and TRBJ1-4, with a tentative D call TRBD1 (5 bases). The CDR3 length is 15 residues. The germline V gene has CDR1 MNHEY and CDR2 SVGAGI. V lost 7 bases and J lost 7, with 19 bases in between. CDR3 sequence: CASKRGSPKGEKLFF. The CDR3 DNA reads as TGTGCCAGCAAGAGGGGCTCCCCGAAGGGTGAAAAACTGTTTTTT.

The V gene is TRBV19, the J gene TRBJ1-1, with D perhaps matching TRBD1 (5 bases). Deletions cut 1 base from V and 4 bases from J, with 13 bases between. In germline, CDR1 is LNHDA, CDR2 SQIVND (reference sequence). CDR3 length: 15 residues. The CDR3 loop reads CASSIAPPRATEAFF. The CDR3 DNA reads as TGTGCCAGTAGTATAGCTCCCCCCAGGGCCACTGAAGCTTTCTTT. Full variable domain (remainder filled in from reference TRBV19 and TRBJ1-1): DGGITQSPKYLFRKEGQNVTLSCEQNLNHDAMYWYRQDPGQGLRLIYYSQIVNDFQKGDIAEGYSVSREKKESFPLTVTSAQKNPTAFYLCASSIAPPRATEAFFGQGTRLTVV.

The sample holds one count of this clone. CDR3 nucleotide sequence: TGTGCCAGCAGCCAAGATTGGTCTAGCGGAGATTACGAGCAGTACTTC. Translated, it gives CASSQDWSSGDYEQYF. The chain combines TRBV3-1 (or the pseudogene TRBV3-2) with TRBJ2-7, with 7 bases fitting TRBD2. Germline V gene data show CDR1 as LGHDT and CDR2 as YNNKEL (reference sequence). CDR3 length: 16 amino acids. Trimming at V came to 0 bases and at J to 4 bases, leaving 9 bases not matched to a gene.

V is TRBV11-3 and J is TRBJ2-6; 8 nucleotides match TRBD2. V trimming: 3 bases; J trimming: 0 bases; junction bases outside the gene matches: 4. The CDR3 spans 17 residues. The germline CDR1 and CDR2 sequences are SGHNT and YENEEA. The CDR3 DNA sequence: TGTGCCAGCAGCTTGCGGGGGGCCCTCTCTGGGGCCAACGTCCTGACTTTC. Amino acid sequence: CASSLRGALSGANVLTF.

The rearrangement joins TRBV10-2 to TRBJ2-1; D is possibly TRBD2 (5 bases). Germline-derived CDR1 and CDR2 are WSHSY and SAAADI. The germline V and J ends were trimmed by 8 bases and 5 bases, with 10 bases remaining between them. The CDR3 is made up of 12 amino acids. The chain's CDR3 is CASAYGDNEQFF. The DNA for the CDR3 is TGCGCCAGCGCCTACGGGGACAATGAGCAGTTCTTC.

This chain joins TRBV5-4 and TRBJ1-6; the D gene is possibly TRBD1 (6 bases). The CDR3 is 15 amino acids. V was trimmed by 4 bases and J by 1 base, leaving 9 bases between them. Germline V lookup: CDR1 SGHNT, CDR2 YYREEE (reference sequence). CDR3 loop: CASSHRASYNSPLHF. The CDR3 nucleotides are TGTGCCAGCAGCCACAGGGCTTCCTATAATTCACCCCTCCACTTT.

The genes are TRBV19 and TRBJ1-2, with 9 bases lining up with TRBD1. Germline lookup yields CDR1 LNHDA and CDR2 SQIVND (reference sequence). The CDR3 extends over 17 amino acids. Losses at the gene ends were 5 bases for V and 2 bases for J; bases not matched to a gene: 12. CDR3 nucleotide sequence: TGTGCCAGTAGTTCTCGGACAGGGGCAAGTAGCAACTATGGCTACACCTTC. The encoded protein is CASSSRTGASSNYGYTF.

V usage is TRBV19 and J usage is TRBJ1-1; no clear D gene. V was trimmed by 6 bases and J by 3 bases, leaving 11 bases between them. CDR3 length equals 13 residues. The V gene's germline CDR1 is LNHDA and CDR2 SQIVND (reference sequence). In nucleotides, the CDR3 is TGTGCCAGTAGGGAGGGAAGGGACACTGAAGCTTTCTTT. This encodes CASREGRDTEAFF.

The chain combines TRBV13 with TRBJ1-5; the D gene is possibly TRBD1 (6 bases). CDR3 length: 16 residues. Germline assignment: CDR1 PRHDT and CDR2 FYEKMQ (reference sequence). V gave up 0 bases and J gave up 7 bases, with 16 bases separating them. The CDR3 here is CASSLGGGGPGQPQHF. The CDR3 DNA reads TGTGCCAGCAGCTTAGGTGGGGGGGGGCCAGGACAGCCCCAGCATTTT.

This clone has just one count. The rearrangement uses TRBV10-2 and TRBJ2-7, with a tentative D call TRBD1 (5 bases). Germline V gene lookup returns CDR1 WSHSY and CDR2 SAAADI. Trimming took off 8 bases at V and 3 bases at J, with 11 bases between the two ends. There are 12 residues in the CDR3. CDR3 in amino acids: CASALGLYEQYF. In DNA form, the CDR3 reads TGCGCCAGCGCCTTGGGGCTCTACGAGCAGTACTTC.

The chain couples TRBV9 to TRBJ1-3; 7 nucleotides match TRBD1. Trimming took 3 bases from V and 5 from J; bases not matched to a gene: 5. CDR3 length: 14 residues. From germline, CDR1 is SGDLS and CDR2 YYNGEE. CDR3 bases: TGTGCCAGCAGCGCCAGGGGGAACAGAAACACCATATATTTT. Translated: CASSARGNRNTIYF.

Comments on this clone: Other DNA sequences within the sample encode an identical CDR3. The V gene is TRBV28, the J gene TRBJ2-7; no reliable D call. Trimming pared 4 bases from V and 3 bases from J, leaving 4 bases between. The length of the CDR3 is 11 residues. Germline lookup yields CDR1 MDHEN and CDR2 SYDVKM. The CDR3 DNA sequence: TGTGCCAGCAGTTCCTACTACGAGCAGTACTTC. Its protein product is CASSSYYEQYF.

V usage is TRBV27 and J usage is TRBJ1-2, with D perhaps TRBD1 (6 bases). CDR3 length: 14 amino acids. Trimming removed 4 bases from V and 5 bases from J, with 14 bases in between. Germline-derived CDR1 and CDR2 are MNHEY and SMNVEV (reference sequence). The CDR3 nucleotides are TGTGCCAGCAGTTCCCAGGCAGGGGAGTATGGCTACACCTTC. Translating it yields CASSSQAGEYGYTF.

This clone occurred a few times. This sequence joins TRBV5-1 and TRBJ2-3, with TRBD2 matching 9 bases. The CDR3 is made up of 15 amino acids. V gave up 5 bases and J gave up 2 bases; unmatched junction bases: 6. The germline gives CDR1 SGHRS, CDR2 YFSETQ. CDR3 residues: CASRISGGTTDTQYF. The CDR3, as DNA: TGCGCCAGCAGGATTAGCGGGGGTACCACAGATACGCAGTATTTT.

V is TRBV7-8 and J is TRBJ2-2; 8 bases agree with TRBD1. V trimming: 2 bases; J trimming: 4 bases; junction bases outside the gene matches: 9. The CDR3 is 17 amino acids. The germline V gene has CDR1 SGHVS and CDR2 FQNEAQ. The CDR3 is CASSLTKDRAGTGELFF. The CDR3 DNA follows: TGTGCCAGCAGCTTAACGAAGGACAGGGCCGGCACCGGGGAGCTGTTTTTT.

This clone was seen a single time. The chain has TRBV18 and TRBJ2-7; D may correspond to TRBD1 or TRBD2 (6 bases each). There are 14 residues in the CDR3. V shed 2 bases and J shed 7 bases, with 15 bases lying between them. Per the germline V gene, CDR1 is KGHSH and CDR2 is LQKENI. The CDR3, as DNA: TGTGCCAGCTCACCAGGGACCGGGGGCGGTGAGCAGTACTTC. Translation gives CASSPGTGGGEQYF.

This clone occurred a few times. The V and J genes are TRBV15 and TRBJ2-7; no reliable D call. CDR1 and CDR2 (germline): LNHNV, YYDKDF (reference sequence). The CDR3 consists of 12 residues. V was clipped by 3 bases and J by 4 bases, with 7 bases between them. The CDR3 nucleotides read TGTGCCACCAGCAGGCTAGGGTACGAGCAGTACTTC. This encodes CATSRLGYEQYF. The variable domain in full, completed from reference TRBV15 and TRBJ2-7, reads DAMVIQNPRYQVTQFGKPVTLSCSQTLNHNVMYWYQQKSSQAPKLLFHYYDKDFNNEADTPDNFQSRRPNTSFCFLDIRSPGLGDTAMYLCATSRLGYEQYFGPGTRLTVT.

The chain couples TRBV4-2 to TRBJ2-7, with D possibly being TRBD1 or TRBD2 (6 bases each). This CDR3 contains 14 residues. V lost 4 bases, J lost 2 bases, and 12 bases lay in between. Germline lookup yields CDR1 LGHNA and CDR2 YNFKEQ. Here the CDR3 reads CASSPARGAYEQYF. The CDR3 DNA reads as TGTGCCAGCAGCCCGGCGAGGGGGGCCTACGAGCAGTACTTC.